This entry lists 18 T cell receptor beta chains sequenced from one sample in a study of T cells after yellow fever vaccination. TCRdb redid the calling of the 5' RACE reads with MiXCR, one entry per CDR3 protein. The sample shows 150,000 to 200,000 distinct CDR3 sequences, approximately 10% of them seen only once. The material was CD8+ T cells sorted from PBMCs, obtained 15 days after the yellow fever booster vaccination. The receptors stem from a man aged 18 to 30 who received the YFV17D yellow fever vaccine.

This clonotype was recorded a few times. CDR3 DNA sequence: TGTGCCAGCAGGCCCACGTCGGGGGAGACCCAGTACTTC. The encoded protein is CASRPTSGETQYF. The V call is TRBV12-3 or TRBV12-4, the J call TRBJ2-5, with a weak D call TRBD2 (5 bases). The CDR3 is made up of 13 amino acids. Trimming shortened V by 6 bases and J by 5 bases, and 13 bases separated the two germline ends.

V and J are TRBV20-1 and TRBJ1-5; 9 bases are a match to TRBD1. The germline V gene has CDR1 DFQATT and CDR2 SNEGSKA (reference sequence). Germline trimming cut 3 bases from V and 2 bases from J; bases unmatched to any gene: 8. The CDR3 extends over 16 amino acids. Written as DNA, the CDR3 is TGCAGTGCTAGGGCCCTAACAGGGGGCGGCAATCAGCCCCAGCATTTT. Translating it yields CSARALTGGGNQPQHF.

The chain employs TRBV3-1 and TRBJ1-5; the D gene is possibly TRBD1 (6 bases). The CDR3 has 14 residues. The germline V and J ends were trimmed by 1 base and 11 bases, with 15 bases remaining between them. Per the germline V gene, CDR1 is LGHDT and CDR2 is YNNKEL (reference sequence). In nucleotides, the CDR3 is TGTGCCAGCAGCCAAGGGGGGGCCCTGAGGGCCCAGCATTTT. As protein: CASSQGGALRAQHF.

The chain carries TRBV12-3 or TRBV12-4 and TRBJ2-1, with 8 positions matching TRBD1. V was pared by 6 bases and J by 10 bases, with 5 bases of the junction left unmatched. This CDR3 has 12 residues. The CDR3 sequence is CASSPGQGEQFF. The DNA for the CDR3 is TGTGCCAGCAGCCCTGGACAGGGCGAGCAGTTCTTC.

This clonotype was detected a few times. V usage is TRBV4-1 and J usage is TRBJ1-1; unclear D gene. V was cut by 4 bases and J by 0 bases, with 15 bases left in between. The CDR3 spans 16 residues. In germline, CDR1 is MGHRA, CDR2 YSYEKL. Here the CDR3 DNA reads TGCGCCAGCAGCCTCGTCGGAGGGCCCATGAACACTGAAGCTTTCTTT. Its translation: CASSLVGGPMNTEAFF.

This clonotype was seen a few times. The chain couples TRBV6-2 or TRBV6-3 to TRBJ2-7; 8 bases line up with TRBD2. V was pared by 0 bases and J by 6 bases, with 4 bases of the junction left unmatched. The CDR3 sequence is 14 residues long. The germline V gene has CDR1 MNHEY and CDR2 SVGEGT. This CDR3 is CASSYSGTRGEQYF. The CDR3 nucleotides are TGTGCCAGCAGTTACTCTGGGACTAGGGGCGAGCAGTACTTC.

The chain couples TRBV9 to TRBJ1-6; possibly TRBD1 for D (5 bases). This CDR3 is built from 14 residues. Germline V CDR1 and CDR2: SGDLS, YYNGEE. The V end lost 0 bases, the J end lost 10 bases, and 11 bases lay between the germline ends. CDR3 nucleotides: TGTGCCAGCAGCGTAGAGGACATCCCCTCACCCCTCCACTTT. Translating gives CASSVEDIPSPLHF. The variable domain in full, with the rest retrieved from reference TRBV9 and TRBJ1-6, is DSGVTQTPKHLITATGQRVTLRCSPRSGDLSVYWYQQSLDQGLQFLIQYYNGEERAKGNILERFSAQQFPDLHSELNLSSLELGDSALYFCASSVEDIPSPLHFGNGTRLTVT.

A few counts support this clonotype. This rearrangement joins TRBV4-1 to TRBJ2-5; 7 bases line up with TRBD1. Looked up from germline, CDR1 is MGHRA and CDR2 is YSYEKL. CDR3 length: 16 amino acids. The junction had 13 bases not matched to a gene; V was cut back by 3 bases and J by 6 bases. The CDR3 sequence: CASSQTDRVLEKTQYF. The CDR3, as DNA: TGCGCCAGCAGCCAGACCGACAGGGTTCTGGAGAAGACCCAGTACTTC.

This clonotype was detected many times. The chain recombines TRBV6-5 with TRBJ1-5; 9 nucleotides match TRBD1. CDR3 length: 15 amino acids. The junction had 7 bases not matched to a gene; V was cut back by 6 bases and J by 4 bases. Per germline, CDR1 MNHEY and CDR2 SVGAGI. The CDR3 coding sequence is TGTGCCAGCAGGGCCGGGACAGGGCGGAATCAGCCCCAGCATTTT. Translating it yields CASRAGTGRNQPQHF.

The CDR3 sequence is CASSLAEKVGTEAFF. CDR3 DNA sequence: TGCGCCAGCAGCTTGGCAGAGAAGGTAGGCACTGAAGCTTTCTTT. The V gene is TRBV5-1, the J gene TRBJ1-1; D gene uncertain. Deletions cut 0 bases from V and 4 bases from J, with 13 bases between. This CDR3 region has 15 residues. Per the germline V gene, CDR1 is SGHRS and CDR2 is YFSETQ.

The chain couples TRBV27 to TRBJ2-5; 8 bases match TRBD1. J lost 3 bases, V lost 6 bases, and 9 bases had no gene match. Germline CDR1 MNHEY, CDR2 SMNVEV (reference sequence). The CDR3 loop spans 15 amino acids. CDR3 nucleotide sequence: TGTGCCAGCAGAGCAGGGGGCAAGTTAAAAGAGACCCAGTACTTC. Amino acid sequence: CASRAGGKLKETQYF.

This clonotype was found a few times. The rearrangement joins TRBV4-3 to TRBJ2-1; 8 nucleotides match TRBD1. J was trimmed by 7 bases and V by 4 bases; bases with no gene match: 6. CDR1 is LGHNA, CDR2 YSLEER, per germline. This CDR3 has 14 amino acids. CDR3 DNA: TGCGCCAGCAGCCGGTCGGACAGGGTGAATGAGCAGTTCTTC. Residues: CASSRSDRVNEQFF.

The gene calls are TRBV6-5 and TRBJ2-3; no reliable D call. V gave up 0 bases and J gave up 4 bases, with 14 bases separating them. The V gene's germline CDR1 is MNHEY and CDR2 SVGAGI. CDR3 size: 16 residues. Written as DNA, the CDR3 is TGTGCCAGCAGTTACTCTACCTCCGGTAGAGCAGATACGCAGTATTTT. It translates to CASSYSTSGRADTQYF.

The chain links TRBV3-1 to TRBJ1-2; D unclear. This CDR3 is built from 16 residues. Germline CDR1 reads LGHDT; CDR2 reads YNNKEL (reference sequence). Trimming removed 3 bases at V and 4 bases at J, with 18 bases between. CDR3 nucleotide sequence: TGTGCCAGCAGCCAGCCCGGAACCCGCCGAGCCTATGGCTACACCTTC. Amino acids: CASSQPGTRRAYGYTF. The complete variable domain, with remaining parts taken from reference TRBV3-1 and TRBJ1-2, reads DTAVSQTPKYLVTQMGNDKSIKCEQNLGHDTMYWYKQDSKKFLKIMFSYNNKELIINETVPNRFSPKSPDKAHLNLHINSLELGDSAVYFCASSQPGTRRAYGYTFGSGTRLTVV.

This clonotype was seen more than once but under ten times. This sequence joins TRBV7-3 and TRBJ2-1; D gene uncertain. The CDR3 is 15 amino acids. V lost 2 bases and J 9 bases, leaving 17 bases between the germline ends. Germline V gene lookup returns CDR1 SGHTA and CDR2 FQGTGA. CDR3 in DNA: TGTGCCAGCAGCTTAGAAGTAGCTATCTTAGGTGAGCAGTTCTTC. Amino acids: CASSLEVAILGEQFF.

The gene calls are TRBV7-6 and TRBJ1-3, with a tentative D call TRBD1 (6 bases). Looked up from germline, CDR1 is SGHVS and CDR2 is FNYEAQ. The CDR3 extends over 16 amino acids. V gave up 6 bases and J gave up 1 base, with 16 bases separating them. CDR3 coding DNA: TGTGCCAGCAGTCCCGGGGGCCAAGGGTCTGGAAACACCATATATTTT. This translates into CASSPGGQGSGNTIYF.

The V and J genes are TRBV7-3 and TRBJ2-1, with D perhaps matching TRBD1 or TRBD2 (5 bases each). The CDR3 runs to 14 residues. The V gene lost 2 bases and the J gene lost 5 bases, with 10 bases spanning the gap. Germline V gene sequence: CDR1 SGHTA, CDR2 FQGTGA. The CDR3: CASSLGGPNNEQFF. The CDR3 DNA follows: TGTGCCAGCAGCTTAGGGGGACCAAACAATGAGCAGTTCTTC.

In its sample, this clonotype was seen a few times. The chain has TRBV20-1 and TRBJ1-1; unclear D gene. Germline assignment: CDR1 DFQATT and CDR2 SNEGSKA (reference sequence). This CDR3 has 15 amino acids. Trimming cost V 0 bases and J 0 bases, with 11 bases left between them. CDR3: CSARDLVGMNTEAFF. CDR3 sequence (DNA): TGCAGTGCTAGAGATCTGGTCGGCATGAACACTGAAGCTTTCTTT.